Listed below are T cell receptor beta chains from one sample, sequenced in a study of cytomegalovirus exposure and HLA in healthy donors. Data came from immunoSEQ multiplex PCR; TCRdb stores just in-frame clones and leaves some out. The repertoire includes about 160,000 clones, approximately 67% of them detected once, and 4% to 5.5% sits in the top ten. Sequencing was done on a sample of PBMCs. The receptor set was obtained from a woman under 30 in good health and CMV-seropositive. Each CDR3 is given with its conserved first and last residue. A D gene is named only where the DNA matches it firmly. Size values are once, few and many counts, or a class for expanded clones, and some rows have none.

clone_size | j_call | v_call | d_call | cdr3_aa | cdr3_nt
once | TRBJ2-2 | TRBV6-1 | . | CASGRLARNTGELFF | TGTGCCAGCGGGAGACTGGCGCGTAACACCGGGGAGCTGTTTTTT
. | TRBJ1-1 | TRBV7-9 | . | CASSVTGYTEAFF | TGTGCCAGCAGCGTAACAGGGTACACTGAAGCTTTCTTT
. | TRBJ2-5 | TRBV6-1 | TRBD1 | CASSQGQGDGDQYF | TGTGCCAGCAGCCAAGGACAGGGGGATGGGGACCAGTACTTC
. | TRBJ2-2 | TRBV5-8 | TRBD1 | CASSLVVGTVNTGELFF | TGTGCCAGCAGCTTGGTAGTCGGGACAGTGAACACCGGGGAGCTGTTTTTT
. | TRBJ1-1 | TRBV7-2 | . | CASSLAGGQGRVF | TGTGCCAGCAGCTTAGCGGGGGGGCAGGGTCGGGTCTTT
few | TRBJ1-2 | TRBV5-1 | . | CASSLDRNYGYTF | TGCGCCAGCAGCTTGGACAGGAACTATGGCTACACCTTC
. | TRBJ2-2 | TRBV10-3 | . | CAITGGVTGELFF | TGTGCCATTACAGGGGGGGTCACCGGGGAGCTGTTTTTT
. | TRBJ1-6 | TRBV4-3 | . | CASSQDSTNYNSPLHF | TGCGCCAGCAGCCAAGACTCCACTAACTATAATTCACCCCTCCACTTT
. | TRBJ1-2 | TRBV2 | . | CASLLTRPDANYGYTF | TGTGCCAGCTTACTCACCAGGCCAGACGCTAACTATGGCTACACCTTC
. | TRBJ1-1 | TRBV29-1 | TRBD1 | CSVEAHSTGVAEAFF | TGCAGCGTTGAAGCCCACTCGACAGGGGTCGCTGAAGCTTTCTTT
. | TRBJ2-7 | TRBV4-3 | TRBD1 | CASSQAGTGDYEQYF | TGCGCCAGCAGCCAAGCCGGGACAGGGGACTACGAGCAGTACTTC
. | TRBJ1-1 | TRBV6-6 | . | CASRVWGPTEAFF | TGTGCCAGCAGGGTCTGGGGGCCCACTGAAGCTTTCTTT
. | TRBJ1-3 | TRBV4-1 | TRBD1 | CASSHEDRSVNTIYF | TGCGCCAGCAGCCATGAGGACAGGTCTGTGAACACCATATATTTT
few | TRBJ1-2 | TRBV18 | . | CASSPIGGQIPYGYTF | TGTGCCAGCTCACCCATCGGAGGACAGATACCCTATGGCTACACCTTC
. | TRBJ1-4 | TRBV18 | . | CASSPLDWGGEKLFF | TGTGCCAGCTCACCCCTCGACTGGGGAGGTGAAAAACTGTTTTTT
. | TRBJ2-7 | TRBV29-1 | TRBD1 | CSVLYPEERGGRRYEQYF | TGCAGCGTCCTTTATCCCGAAGAGAGAGGGGGCCGGCGTTACGAGCAGTACTTC
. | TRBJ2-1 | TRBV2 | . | CATRSLVSYNEQFF | TGTGCCACCAGATCACTAGTCAGCTACAATGAGCAGTTCTTC
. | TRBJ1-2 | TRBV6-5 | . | CASSYSSRGSIYGYTF | TGTGCCAGCAGTTACTCGAGCAGGGGAAGTATCTATGGCTACACCTTC
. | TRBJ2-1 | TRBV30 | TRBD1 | CAWSKGQGANEQFF | TGTGCCTGGAGTAAAGGACAGGGGGCGAATGAGCAGTTCTTC
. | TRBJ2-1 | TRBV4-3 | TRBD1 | CASSQGQVVWDEQFF | TGCGCCAGCAGCCAGGGACAGGTTGTATGGGATGAGCAGTTCTTC
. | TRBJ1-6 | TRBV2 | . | CASSIQGPVPSPLHF | TGTGCCAGCAGTATACAGGGCCCGGTCCCATCACCCCTCCACTTT
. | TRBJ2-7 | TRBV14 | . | CASSPSTATYEQYF | TGTGCCAGCAGCCCCTCGACAGCTACCTACGAGCAGTACTTC
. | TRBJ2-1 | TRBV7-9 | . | CASSLTWDTGGNEQFF | TGTGCCAGCAGCTTAACGTGGGACACCGGAGGAAATGAGCAGTTCTTC
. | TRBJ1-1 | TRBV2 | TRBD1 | CASRSSDRAGAFF | TGTGCCAGCAGAAGCTCCGACAGGGCAGGAGCTTTCTTT
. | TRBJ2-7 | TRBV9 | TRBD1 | CASSPRQGAAYEQYF | TGTGCCAGCAGCCCCCGACAGGGCGCAGCCTACGAGCAGTACTTC
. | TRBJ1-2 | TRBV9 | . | CASSVVSTGSYGYTF | TGTGCCAGCAGCGTAGTTTCTACGGGGAGCTATGGCTACACCTTC
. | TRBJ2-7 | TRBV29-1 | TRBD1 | CSGSSGQGTYEQYF | TGCAGCGGGTCGTCGGGACAGGGAACATACGAGCAGTACTTC
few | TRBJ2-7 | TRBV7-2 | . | CASSLVRGSYEQYF | TGTGCCAGCAGCTTAGTGCGGGGCTCCTACGAGCAGTACTTC
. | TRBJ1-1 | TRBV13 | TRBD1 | CASSLGTGSTEAFF | TGTGCCAGCAGCCTGGGGACAGGGAGCACTGAAGCTTTCTTT
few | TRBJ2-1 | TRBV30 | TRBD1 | CACSRTGNSDEQFF | TGTGCCTGCTCCCGGACAGGGAACAGCGATGAGCAGTTCTTC
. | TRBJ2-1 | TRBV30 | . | CAWSRTFYEQFF | TGTGCCTGGAGCAGGACTTTTTATGAGCAGTTCTTC
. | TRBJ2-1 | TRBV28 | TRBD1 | CASSPGQVSYNEQFF | TGTGCCAGCAGCCCGGGACAGGTGAGCTACAATGAGCAGTTCTTC
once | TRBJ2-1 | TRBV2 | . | CASSPTRSAGNEQFF | TGTGCCAGCAGTCCGACTAGATCGGCGGGCAATGAGCAGTTCTTC
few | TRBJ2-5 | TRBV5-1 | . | CASSLATGTETQYF | TGCGCCAGCAGCTTGGCTACAGGCACAGAGACCCAGTACTTC
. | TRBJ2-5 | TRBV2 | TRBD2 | CASSWTSGKETQYF | TGTGCCAGCAGTTGGACTAGCGGGAAAGAGACCCAGTACTTC
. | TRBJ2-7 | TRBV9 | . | CASGRGPYEQYF | TGTGCCAGCGGCCGTGGCCCCTACGAGCAGTACTTC
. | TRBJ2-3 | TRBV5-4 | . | CASSLGGDFDTDTQYF | TGTGCCAGCAGCTTGGGGGGAGACTTTGACACAGATACGCAGTATTTT
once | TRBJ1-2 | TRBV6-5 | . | CASSWRGLGYGYTF | TGTGCCAGCAGTTGGCGAGGTCTAGGCTATGGCTACACCTTC
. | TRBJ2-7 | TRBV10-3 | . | CAISEGGGAYEQYF | TGTGCCATCAGTGAAGGGGGGGGAGCCTACGAGCAGTACTTC
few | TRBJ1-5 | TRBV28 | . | CASRSTGSRQPQHF | TGTGCCAGCAGATCTACAGGTAGCCGTCAGCCCCAGCATTTT
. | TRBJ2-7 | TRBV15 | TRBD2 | CATSPGAGGPYEQYF | TGTGCCACCAGCCCCGGGGCGGGAGGGCCCTACGAGCAGTACTTC
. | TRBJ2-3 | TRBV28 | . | CASRSSDTPSTDTQYF | TGTGCCAGCAGAAGTAGTGACACTCCTAGCACAGATACGCAGTATTTT
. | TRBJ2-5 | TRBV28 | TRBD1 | CASRTPGGRETQYF | TGTGCCAGCAGGACACCAGGGGGCCGGGAGACCCAGTACTTC
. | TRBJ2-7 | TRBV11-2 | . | CASSLDPRDYEQYF | TGTGCCAGCAGCTTAGATCCGCGTGACTACGAGCAGTACTTC
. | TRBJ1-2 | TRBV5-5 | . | CASSLGQGFYGYTF | TGTGCCAGCAGCTTGGGTCAGGGATTCTATGGCTACACCTTC
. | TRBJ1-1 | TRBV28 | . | CASSFGGSGSSEAFF | TGTGCCAGCAGTTTCGGAGGGTCGGGCAGCTCTGAAGCTTTCTTT
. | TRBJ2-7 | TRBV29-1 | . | CSVSGGWSYEQYF | TGCAGCGTTTCCGGGGGATGGTCCTACGAGCAGTACTTC
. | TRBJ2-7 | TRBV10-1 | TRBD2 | CASSETSDGTYEQYF | TGCGCCAGCAGTGAGACTAGCGACGGAACCTACGAGCAGTACTTC
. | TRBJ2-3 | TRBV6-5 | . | CASSYSVGLSTDTQYF | TGTGCCAGCAGTTACTCGGTCGGACTTAGCACAGATACGCAGTATTTT
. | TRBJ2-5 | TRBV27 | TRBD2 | CASSFLLAGGPETQYF | TGTGCCAGCAGTTTCCTCCTAGCGGGAGGGCCGGAGACCCAGTACTTC
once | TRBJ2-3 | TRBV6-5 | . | CASSLLLKDTQYF | TGTGCCAGCAGCCTCCTACTTAAGGATACGCAGTATTTT
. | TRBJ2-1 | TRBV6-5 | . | CASSYRESSYNEQFF | TGTGCCAGCAGTTACCGGGAGAGCTCCTACAATGAGCAGTTCTTC
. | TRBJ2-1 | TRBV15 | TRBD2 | CATSRELRLAGYNEQFF | TGTGCCACCAGCAGAGAACTTCGACTAGCGGGGTACAATGAGCAGTTCTTC
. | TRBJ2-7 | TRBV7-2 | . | CASSLALNVEQYF | TGTGCCAGCAGCTTAGCGCTAAATGTCGAGCAGTACTTC
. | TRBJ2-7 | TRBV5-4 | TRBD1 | CASSFTSDRDGFSHEQYF | TGTGCCAGCAGTTTTACCTCCGACAGGGATGGATTTAGTCACGAGCAGTACTTC